Shown below are 9 T cell receptor beta chains from a single sample sequenced in a study of neurological immune-mediated disorders. TCRdb re-analysed the 5' RACE reads in MiXCR, keeping a single row per CDR3 protein. The sample includes some 47,000 distinct CDR3 sequences, over 15% of them seen just once. Sequenced sample: PBMCs. These TCRs come from a man aged 55 to 69 in good health.

This clonotype was seen at least ten times. The V call is TRBV18, the J call TRBJ1-1; perhaps TRBD1 as D (5 bases). The V and J ends lost 1 base and 6 bases respectively, with 12 bases between them. CDR3 size: 14 residues. CDR1 and CDR2 from the germline V gene are KGHSH and LQKENI. CDR3 in amino acids: CASSPRQGGAEAFF. The CDR3 DNA is TGTGCCAGCTCACCACGTCAGGGAGGCGCTGAAGCTTTCTTT. The full variable domain, rest sourced from reference TRBV18 and TRBJ1-1, is NAGVMQNPRHLVRRRGQEARLRCSPMKGHSHVYWYRQLPEEGLKFMVYLQKENIIDESGMPKERFSAEFPKEGPSILRIQQVVRGDSAAYFCASSPRQGGAEAFFGQGTRLTVV.

This clonotype was observed many times. The chain links TRBV11-2 to TRBJ2-7; TRBD1 agrees at 9 bases. The V gene's germline CDR1 is SGHAT and CDR2 FQNNGV. This CDR3 has 14 residues. J was trimmed by 3 bases and V by 1 base; bases with no gene match: 1. The CDR3 region has the DNA TGTGCCAGCAGCTTAGCGACAGGGGGCTACGAGCAGTACTTC. Encoded protein: CASSLATGGYEQYF.

This clonotype was counted ten times or more. The chain recombines TRBV9 with TRBJ2-6; D unresolved. Germline V gene sequence: CDR1 SGDLS, CDR2 YYNGEE. CDR3 length equals 16 residues. The V and J ends lost 4 bases and 0 bases respectively, with 11 bases between them. The CDR3 DNA reads TGTGCCAGCAGCCGGAAACTGTCCTCTGGGGCCAACGTCCTGACTTTC. Protein sequence: CASSRKLSSGANVLTF.

The sample holds many counts of this clonotype. The chain recombines TRBV7-2 with TRBJ2-3; a possible D gene is TRBD2 (5 bases). The ends were cut back, 3 bases at V and 4 bases at J, with 14 bases in the middle. CDR1 SGHTA and CDR2 FQGNSA come from the germline V gene. The CDR3 consists of 15 residues. CDR3 region: CASSLGGRLADTQYF. The DNA for the CDR3 is TGTGCCAGCAGCTTGGGCGGGCGCCTGGCAGATACGCAGTATTTT.

This clonotype was observed at least ten times. The chain combines TRBV20-1 with TRBJ1-5; tentatively, D is TRBD1 (6 bases). Deletions cut 6 bases from V and 9 bases from J, with 21 bases between. This CDR3 has 14 residues. The germline CDR1 and CDR2 sequences are DFQATT and SNEGSKA (reference sequence). In nucleotides, the CDR3 is TGCAGTGCCGCGAGGAGGGGGGTCACGATGCCCCAGCATTTT. Amino acids: CSAARRGVTMPQHF.

This clonotype was seen many times. The gene calls are TRBV7-9 and TRBJ2-1; the D gene is possibly TRBD1 (5 bases). This CDR3 comprises 11 residues. Trimming took off 2 bases at V and 9 bases at J, with 5 bases between the two ends. Germline CDR1 SEHNR, CDR2 FQNEAQ (reference sequence). The CDR3 here is CASSLRGEQFF. CDR3 coding DNA: TGTGCCAGCAGCTTAAGGGGTGAGCAGTTCTTC. Based on the CDR3 plus reference TRBV7-9 and TRBJ2-1, the full variable domain is DTGVSQNPRHKITKRGQNVTFRCDPISEHNRLYWYRQTLGQGPEFLTYFQNEAQLEKSRLLSDRFSAERPKGSFSTLEIQRTEQGDSAMYLCASSLRGEQFFGPGTRLTVL.

This clonotype was seen repeatedly, ten times or more. The chain has TRBV5-1 and TRBJ2-3; 11 bases fit TRBD1. V shed 3 bases and J 0 bases; nucleotides not matched to a gene: 12. This CDR3 spans 19 amino acids. Germline CDR1 and CDR2: SGHRS and YFSETQ. The CDR3 loop reads CASSSGTGTGGPSTDTQYF. In nucleotides, the CDR3 is TGCGCCAGCAGCTCGGGTACCGGGACAGGGGGTCCAAGCACAGATACGCAGTATTTT.

This clonotype occurred many times. The V call is TRBV7-9, the J call TRBJ2-1; 8 bases fit TRBD2. The CDR3 spans 14 residues. With 5 bases clipped from V and 10 bases from J, the junction kept 10 bases outside the gene matches. Germline CDR1 and CDR2: SEHNR and FQNEAQ (reference sequence). The CDR3 region has the DNA TGTGCCAGCAGCCCGGGAGGGCTTGGAGGGGAGCAGTTCTTC. This sequence encodes CASSPGGLGGEQFF.

This clonotype was seen many times. The chain combines TRBV10-3 with TRBJ2-7; TRBD1 is a possible D gene (6 bases). Germline V CDR1 and CDR2: ENHRY, SYGVKD. Trimming took 2 bases from V and 4 from J, leaving 9 bases between them. This CDR3 has 13 residues. CDR3 sequence: CAISERQGYEQYF. The CDR3 DNA sequence: TGTGCCATCAGTGAGCGGCAGGGGTACGAGCAGTACTTC.